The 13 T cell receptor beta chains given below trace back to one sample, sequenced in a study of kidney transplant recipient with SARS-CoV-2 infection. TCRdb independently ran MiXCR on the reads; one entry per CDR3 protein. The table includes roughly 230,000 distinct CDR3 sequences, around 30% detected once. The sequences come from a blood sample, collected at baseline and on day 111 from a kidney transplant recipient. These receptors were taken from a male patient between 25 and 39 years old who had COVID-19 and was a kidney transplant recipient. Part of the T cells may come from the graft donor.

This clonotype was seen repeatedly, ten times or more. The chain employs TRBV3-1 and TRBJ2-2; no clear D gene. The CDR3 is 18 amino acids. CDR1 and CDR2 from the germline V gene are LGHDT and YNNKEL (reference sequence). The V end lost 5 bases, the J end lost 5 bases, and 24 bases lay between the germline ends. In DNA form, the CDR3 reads TGTGCCAGCAGCTATTTATCTCCCATTTCAGGCTTGACCGGGGAGCTGTTTTTT. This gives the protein CASSYLSPISGLTGELFF.

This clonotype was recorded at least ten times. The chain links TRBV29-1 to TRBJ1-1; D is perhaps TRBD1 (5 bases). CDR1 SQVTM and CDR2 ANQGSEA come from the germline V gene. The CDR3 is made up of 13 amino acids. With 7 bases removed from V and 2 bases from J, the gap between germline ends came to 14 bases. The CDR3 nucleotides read TGCAGCGGGAGGGGTCAGGTCAACACTGAAGCTTTCTTT. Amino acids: CSGRGQVNTEAFF.

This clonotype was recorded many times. The DNA for the CDR3 is TGCGCCAGCAGCCAAGATTCCGTCCAGGGTGGAAACACCATATATTTT. Its translation: CASSQDSVQGGNTIYF. The chain uses TRBV4-3 and TRBJ1-3, with D possibly being TRBD1 (5 bases). CDR1 is LGHNA and CDR2 is YSLEER in the germline V gene. The CDR3 is 16 residues long. V was pared by 0 bases and J by 3 bases, with 12 bases between.

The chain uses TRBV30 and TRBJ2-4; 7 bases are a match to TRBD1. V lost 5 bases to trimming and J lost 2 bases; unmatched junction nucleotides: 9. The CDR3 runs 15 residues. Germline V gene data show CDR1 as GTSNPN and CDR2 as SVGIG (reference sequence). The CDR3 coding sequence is TGTGCCTGGTCCACAGGGGCCAGGACCAAAAACATTCAGTACTTC. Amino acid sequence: CAWSTGARTKNIQYF. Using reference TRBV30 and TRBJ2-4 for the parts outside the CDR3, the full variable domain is SQTIHQWPATLVQPVGSPLSLECTVEGTSNPNLYWYRQAAGRGLQLLFYSVGIGQISSEVPQNLSASRPQDRQFILSSKKLLLSDSGFYLCAWSTGARTKNIQYFGAGTRLSVL.

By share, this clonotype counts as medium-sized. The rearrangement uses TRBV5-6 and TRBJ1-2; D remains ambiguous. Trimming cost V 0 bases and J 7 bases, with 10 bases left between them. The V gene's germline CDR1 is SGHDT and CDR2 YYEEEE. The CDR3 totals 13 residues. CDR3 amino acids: CASSLDWGTGYTF. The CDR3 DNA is TGTGCCAGCAGCTTGGACTGGGGAACTGGCTACACCTTC.

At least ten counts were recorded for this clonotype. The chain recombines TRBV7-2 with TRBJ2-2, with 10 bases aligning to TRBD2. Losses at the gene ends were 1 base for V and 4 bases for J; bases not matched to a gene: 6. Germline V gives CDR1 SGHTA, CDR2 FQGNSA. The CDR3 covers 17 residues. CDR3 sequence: CASSLEPSGGATGELFF. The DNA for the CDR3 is TGTGCCAGCAGCTTAGAGCCGAGCGGGGGGGCCACCGGGGAGCTGTTTTTT.

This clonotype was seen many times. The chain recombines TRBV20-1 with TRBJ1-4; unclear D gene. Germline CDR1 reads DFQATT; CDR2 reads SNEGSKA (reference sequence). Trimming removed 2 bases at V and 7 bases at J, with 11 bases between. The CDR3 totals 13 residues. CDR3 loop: CSARPPGREKLFF. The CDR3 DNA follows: TGCAGTGCTAGACCGCCGGGTCGTGAAAAACTGTTTTTT.

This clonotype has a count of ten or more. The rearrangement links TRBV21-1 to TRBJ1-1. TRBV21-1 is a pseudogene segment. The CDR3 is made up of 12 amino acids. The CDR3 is CASSKARREAFF. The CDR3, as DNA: TGTGCCAGCAGCAAAGCGCGGAGGGAAGCTTTCTTT.

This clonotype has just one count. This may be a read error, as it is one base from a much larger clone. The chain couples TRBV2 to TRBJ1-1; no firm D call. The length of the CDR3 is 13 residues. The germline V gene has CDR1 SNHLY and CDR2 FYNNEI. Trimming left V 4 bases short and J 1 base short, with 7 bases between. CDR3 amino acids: CASSGTQNTEAFF. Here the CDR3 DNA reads TGTGCCAGCAGTGGGACCCAGAACACTGAAGCTTTCTTT.

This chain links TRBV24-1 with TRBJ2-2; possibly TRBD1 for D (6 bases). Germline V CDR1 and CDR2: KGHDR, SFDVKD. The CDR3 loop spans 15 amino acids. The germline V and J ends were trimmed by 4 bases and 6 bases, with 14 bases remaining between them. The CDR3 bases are TGTGCCACCAGTGACCCCGGGACAAAGTCCGGGGAGCTGTTTTTT. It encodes CATSDPGTKSGELFF.

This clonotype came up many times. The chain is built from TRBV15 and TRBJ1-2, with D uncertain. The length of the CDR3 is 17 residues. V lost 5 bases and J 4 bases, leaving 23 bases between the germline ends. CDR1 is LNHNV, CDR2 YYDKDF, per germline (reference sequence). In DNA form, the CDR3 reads TGTGCCACCAGCTGTAGTTCAAGGTGTGGAAAGACCTATGGCTACACCTTC. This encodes CATSCSSRCGKTYGYTF.

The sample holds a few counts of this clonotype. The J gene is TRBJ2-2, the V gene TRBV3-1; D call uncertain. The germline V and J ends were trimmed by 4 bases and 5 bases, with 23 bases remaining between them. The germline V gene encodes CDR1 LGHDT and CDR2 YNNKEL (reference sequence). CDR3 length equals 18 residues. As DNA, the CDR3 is TGTGCCAGCAGCCGAAACGCTCCCATTTCAGGCTTGACCGGGGAGCTGTTTTTT. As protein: CASSRNAPISGLTGELFF.

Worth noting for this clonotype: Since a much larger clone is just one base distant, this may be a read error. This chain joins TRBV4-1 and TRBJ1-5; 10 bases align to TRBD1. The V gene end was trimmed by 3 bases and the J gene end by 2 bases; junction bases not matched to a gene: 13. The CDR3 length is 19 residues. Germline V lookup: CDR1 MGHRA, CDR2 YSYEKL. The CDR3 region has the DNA TGCGCCAGCAGCCAGAGCAGGGACAGGGGATCCGGGGGCAATCAGCCCCAGCATTTT. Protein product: CASSQSRDRGSGGNQPQHF.